This TCR beta chain was captured by sequencing in a study of blood T cell repertoires in COVID-19. Turning to the study itself: Sources were T cells, B-cell-depleted T cells, or PBMCs; the material itself was cDNA or gDNA.

This clone occurred once. Other DNA sequences within the sample encode an identical CDR3. CDR1 and CDR2 (germline): LGHDT, YNNKEL (reference sequence). The CDR3 runs to 16 residues. Trimming cost V 6 bases and J 0 bases; bases outside gene matches: 1. Sequenced by immunoSEQ multiplex PCR; TCRdb stores in-frame clones only, minus some. The table shows approximately 300,000 clones, with approximately 88% occurring only once. Sequenced input: PBMCs or T cells enriched from blood (not recorded which). The clonotype was recovered from a man in his 60s who had recovered from COVID-19. The chain has TRBV3-1 (or the pseudogene TRBV3-2) and TRBJ2-6; 11 bases map to TRBD1. CDR3 nucleotides: TGTGCCAGCAGGGGGACAGGGGGCTCTGGGGCCAACGTCCTGACTTTC. It encodes CASRGTGGSGANVLTF.